The sequence of this T cell receptor beta chain was determined in a study of blood T cells in healthy people across ages. Primed by a sample-barcoded 5' primer and a J-beta primer mix, a second PCR proceeded for about 6 to 11 cycles. TCRdb analysed the 5' RACE reads with MiXCR anew, one entry per CDR3 protein. The table includes about 1.4 million distinct CDR3 sequences, approximately 60% detected once. Looked up from germline, CDR1 is SNHLY and CDR2 is FYNNEI. This CDR3 region has 19 residues. The V segment lost 6 bases and the J segment 6 bases; nucleotides outside the gene matches: 21. The chain employs TRBV2 and TRBJ2-3, with 10 bases matching TRBD2. Sequences were obtained from blood. This sequence originates from a man younger than 35 in good health. The CDR3 here is CASRKLGSGTSALGDTQYF. The CDR3 coding sequence is TGTGCCAGCAGAAAATTGGGTTCCGGGACTAGCGCCCTCGGGGATACGCAGTATTTT.